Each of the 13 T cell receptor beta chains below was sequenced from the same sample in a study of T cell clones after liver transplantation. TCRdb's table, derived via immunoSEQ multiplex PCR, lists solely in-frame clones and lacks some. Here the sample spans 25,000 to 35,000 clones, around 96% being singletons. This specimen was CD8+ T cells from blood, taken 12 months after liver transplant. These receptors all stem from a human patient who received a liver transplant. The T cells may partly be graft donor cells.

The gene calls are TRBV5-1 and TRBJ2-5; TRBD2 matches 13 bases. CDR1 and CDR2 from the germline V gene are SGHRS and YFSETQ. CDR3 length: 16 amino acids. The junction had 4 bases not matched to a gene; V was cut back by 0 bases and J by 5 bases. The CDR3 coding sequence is TGCGCCAGCAGCTTGGCACTAGCGGGAGGGCGGGAGACCCAGTACTTC. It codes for CASSLALAGGRETQYF.

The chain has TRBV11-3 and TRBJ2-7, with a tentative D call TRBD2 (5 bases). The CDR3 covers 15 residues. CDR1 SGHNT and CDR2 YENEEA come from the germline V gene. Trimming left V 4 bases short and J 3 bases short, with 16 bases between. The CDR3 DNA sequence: TGTGCCAGCAGCTACAATCTCCGACGGGACTACGAGCAGTACTTC. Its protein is CASSYNLRRDYEQYF.

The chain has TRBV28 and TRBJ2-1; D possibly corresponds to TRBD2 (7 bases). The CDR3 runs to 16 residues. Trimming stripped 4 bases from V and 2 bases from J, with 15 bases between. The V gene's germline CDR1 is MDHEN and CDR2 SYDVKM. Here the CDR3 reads CASSSSRGGAYNEQFF. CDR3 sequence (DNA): TGTGCCAGCAGTTCGAGTAGGGGGGGCGCCTACAATGAGCAGTTCTTC. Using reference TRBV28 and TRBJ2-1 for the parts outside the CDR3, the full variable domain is DVKVTQSSRYLVKRTGEKVFLECVQDMDHENMFWYRQDPGLGLRLIYFSYDVKMKEKGDIPEGYSVSREKKERFSLILESASTNQTSMYLCASSSSRGGAYNEQFFGPGTRLTVL.

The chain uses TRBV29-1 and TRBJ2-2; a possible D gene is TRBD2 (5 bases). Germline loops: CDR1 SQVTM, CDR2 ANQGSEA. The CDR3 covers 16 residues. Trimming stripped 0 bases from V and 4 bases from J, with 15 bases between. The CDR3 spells CSVEDSEEVGTGELFF. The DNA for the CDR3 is TGCAGCGTTGAAGATTCAGAGGAGGTGGGCACCGGGGAGCTGTTTTTT.

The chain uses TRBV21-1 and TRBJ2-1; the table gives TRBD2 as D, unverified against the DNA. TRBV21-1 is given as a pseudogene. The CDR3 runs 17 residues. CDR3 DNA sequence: TGTGCCAGCAGCAAAGGACCGACTAGCTATTCCTACAATGAGCAGTTCTTC. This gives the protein CASSKGPTSYSYNEQFF.

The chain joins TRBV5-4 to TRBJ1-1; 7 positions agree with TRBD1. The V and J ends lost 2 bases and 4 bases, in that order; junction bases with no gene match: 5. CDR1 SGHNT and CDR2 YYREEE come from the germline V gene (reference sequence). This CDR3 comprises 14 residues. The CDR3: CASSLDEGATEAFF. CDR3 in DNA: TGTGCCAGCAGCTTAGACGAGGGGGCCACTGAAGCTTTCTTT.

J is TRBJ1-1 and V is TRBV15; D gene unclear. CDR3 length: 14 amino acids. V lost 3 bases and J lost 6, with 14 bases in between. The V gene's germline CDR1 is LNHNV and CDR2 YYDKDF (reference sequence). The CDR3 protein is CATSSGPGRAEAFF. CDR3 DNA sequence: TGTGCCACCAGCAGTGGACCCGGAAGGGCTGAAGCTTTCTTT. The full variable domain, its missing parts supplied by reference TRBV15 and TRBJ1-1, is DAMVIQNPRYQVTQFGKPVTLSCSQTLNHNVMYWYQQKSSQAPKLLFHYYDKDFNNEADTPDNFQSRRPNTSFCFLDIRSPGLGDTAMYLCATSSGPGRAEAFFGQGTRLTVV.

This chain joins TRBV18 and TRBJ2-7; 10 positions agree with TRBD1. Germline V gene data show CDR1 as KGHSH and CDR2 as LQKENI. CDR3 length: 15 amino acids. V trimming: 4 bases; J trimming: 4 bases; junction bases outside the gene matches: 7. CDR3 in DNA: TGTGCCAGCTCACGGGAGGACAGGGGGTCGTACGAGCAGTACTTC. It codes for CASSREDRGSYEQYF.

This chain's CDR3 is CASRGPGQGFYGYTF. The CDR3 DNA sequence: TGTGCCAGCAGGGGGCCGGGACAGGGTTTCTATGGCTACACCTTC. V is TRBV2 and J is TRBJ1-2; 9 nucleotides align to TRBD1. V shed 6 bases and J 4 bases; nucleotides not matched to a gene: 9. The CDR3 runs to 15 residues. The germline CDR1 and CDR2 sequences are SNHLY and FYNNEI.

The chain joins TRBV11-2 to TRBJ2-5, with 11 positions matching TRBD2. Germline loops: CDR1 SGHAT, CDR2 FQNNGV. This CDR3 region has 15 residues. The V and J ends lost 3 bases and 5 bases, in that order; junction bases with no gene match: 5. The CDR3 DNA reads TGTGCCAGCAGCTTCCTAGCGGGAGGCGGGGAGACCCAGTACTTC. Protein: CASSFLAGGGETQYF.

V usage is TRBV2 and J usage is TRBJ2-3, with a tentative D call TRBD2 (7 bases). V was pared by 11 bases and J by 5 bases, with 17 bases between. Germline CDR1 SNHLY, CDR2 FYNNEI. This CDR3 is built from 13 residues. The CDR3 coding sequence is TGTGCCTCCTTTGAGGGGGGGCTAGATACGCAGTATTTT. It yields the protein CASFEGGLDTQYF.

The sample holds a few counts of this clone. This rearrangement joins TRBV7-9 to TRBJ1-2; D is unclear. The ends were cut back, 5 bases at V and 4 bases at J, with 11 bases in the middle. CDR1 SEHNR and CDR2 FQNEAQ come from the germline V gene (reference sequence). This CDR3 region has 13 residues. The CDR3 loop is CASSPGLIYGYTF. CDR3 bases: TGTGCCAGCAGCCCTGGACTGATCTATGGCTACACCTTC.

Written as DNA, the CDR3 is TGTGCCAGCAGCAAAGACTCGCAAGAGGCGGGAGGGCCTCACGAGCAGTACTTC. It codes for CASSKDSQEAGGPHEQYF. The chain is built from TRBV21-1 and TRBJ2-7; TRBD2 is taken as the D call from the table, unchecked against the DNA. TRBV21-1 is described as a pseudogene. The CDR3 runs 18 residues.